The present T cell receptor beta chain was sequenced within a study of T cell clonotyping in hematopoietic cell transplantation (dated by TCRdb to the early 2020s). Background for the entire study: Pretransplant recipient samples were obtained after cytoreduction. The study collected over a hundred blood samples from 35 consecutive transplant recipients and their related donors. Recruitment of patients ran from late 2015 to early 2017, and follow-up continued until late 2020 or until death. The paper as a whole reports these results and caveats: Overlap with donor repertoires was found for only a small fraction of recipient repertoires, with over 95% found to appear de novo at the given depth. After transplant, TCR diversity in recipients dropped, and pathologically expanded clonotypes increased progressively from day 30 to day 180. Broader posttransplant TCR repertoire diversity was predicted by donor and pretransplant recipient Inverse Simpson Index values. The sample size was limited, and because cells were not sorted, the contributions of CD4 and CD8 repertoires could not be separated.

This clone is a singleton in its sample. It has no known antigen specificity. No qualities accompany the bases; no much larger clone lies one base away. In the paper's terms, the time point label means: recipient sample about 28 days before transplant, after cytoreduction. Blood samples were obtained from recipients approximately 28 days before transplant and at days 30, 100 and 180 after transplant. Using Nuclei Lysis Solution, genomic DNA was extracted from unfractionated peripheral blood mononuclear cells that were either fresh or cryopreserved. The immunoSEQ assay, a bias-controlled multiplex PCR using V- and J-specific primers, was used to amplify TCR beta CDR3 regions from genomic DNA. In a second PCR step, the CDR3 amplicons were tagged with a proprietary barcode plus Illumina adapter sequences. An Illumina MiSeq instrument was used for sequencing of the CDR3 libraries. Regarding the original processing steps: Export and quality control were handled in immunoSEQ Analyzer 3.0, while downstream analyses relied on R Bioconductor and Immunarch. Only productive rearrangements within the normalized downsampled data set were used in the calculation of repertoire metrics. Pathologically expanded clonotypes were defined as those larger than 5 templates in the normalized cohort. The Inverse Simpson Index was used to measure repertoire diversity. The non-normalized data set was used for CMV-specificity analyses so that all clonotypes could be captured. Held by TCRdb, this immuneACCESS table contains in-frame sequences only and omits some clones. Under half of the omission traces to an unresolved V gene where checked; the cause of the rest is unknown. V, J and clone size are taken as reported in that table, and D and trimming were inferred from the DNA itself. The table for this sample lists about 26,000 clones; 70% to 85% of them were counted only once. Of the sample, approximately 25% is held by the ten largest clones.

CDR1 and CDR2, per the germline V gene, are SGHDT and YYEEEE. The CDR3 numbers 13 residues from cysteine through phenylalanine. The retained sequence is limited to the CDR3, 39 bases, with the frame set at the first base. V is trimmed back by 5 bases and J by 7 bases, and the junction contains 7 bases that no gene match accounts for. This sequence uses TRBV5-6 and TRBJ1-2; TRBD1 aligns with 8 central bases. The receptor was derived from a woman between 55 and 75 years old with acute myeloid leukemia. Some clones in this sample may be carry-over from other donors' samples. Specimen: peripheral blood mononuclear cells, collected before stem cell transplant. CDR3 region: CASSPDRGRGYTF. The bases are TGTGCCAGCAGTCCCGACAGGGGCCGTGGCTACACCTTC.